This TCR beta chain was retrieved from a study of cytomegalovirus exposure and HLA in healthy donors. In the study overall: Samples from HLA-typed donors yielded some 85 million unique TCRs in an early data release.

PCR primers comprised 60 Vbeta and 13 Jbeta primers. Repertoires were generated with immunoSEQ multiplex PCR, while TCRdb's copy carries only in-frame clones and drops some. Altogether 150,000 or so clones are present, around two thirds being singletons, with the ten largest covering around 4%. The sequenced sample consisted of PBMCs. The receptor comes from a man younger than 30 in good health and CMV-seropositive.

Here the CDR3 DNA reads TGTGCCAGCAGTCCCTCCCTAGCGGGGGGCGTTGATACGCAGTATTTT. Protein product: CASSPSLAGGVDTQYF. The chain carries TRBV28 and TRBJ2-3, with 11 bases identical to TRBD2. The CDR3 length is 16 residues. The V and J ends lost 5 bases and 6 bases, in that order; junction bases with no gene match: 10. Per the germline V gene, CDR1 is MDHEN and CDR2 is SYDVKM.